The 16 T cell receptor beta chains reported below all come from one sample, sequenced in a study of blood T cell repertoires in COVID-19. Data came from immunoSEQ multiplex PCR; TCRdb stores just in-frame clones and leaves some out. Of 150,000 or so clones in the sample, about 89% were seen once. Sequencing used peripheral blood. The source of these receptors is a man aged 50-59 years with acute or convalescent COVID-19.

This rearrangement joins TRBV6-5 to TRBJ1-1; a possible D gene is TRBD1 (5 bases). This CDR3 region has 13 residues. V shed 8 bases and J shed 4 bases, with 14 bases lying between them. Germline V gene sequence: CDR1 MNHEY, CDR2 SVGAGI. The CDR3 loop is CASWEGQGTEAFF. The CDR3 DNA sequence: TGTGCCAGCTGGGAGGGTCAGGGCACTGAAGCTTTCTTT.

The gene calls are TRBV5-5 and TRBJ2-7; TRBD1 aligns across 9 bases. The CDR3 consists of 16 residues. Trimming at V came to 4 bases and at J to 5 bases, leaving 13 bases not matched to a gene. Germline V gene sequence: CDR1 SGHKS, CDR2 YYEKEE (reference sequence). In DNA, the CDR3 is TGTGCCAGCAGCCCGGGAAGGGACAGGGTGAGCCACGAGCAGTACGTC. Encoded protein: CASSPGRDRVSHEQYV.

The chain links TRBV19 to TRBJ2-1; D gene ambiguous. Germline-derived CDR1 and CDR2 are LNHDA and SQIVND (reference sequence). Between the trimmed V and J ends, which lost 3 bases and 6 bases, there was a span of 18 bases. This CDR3 has 16 amino acids. CDR3 sequence (DNA): TGTGCCAGTAGTATGGCCTCCCTTGGGCACCTCAATGAGCAGTTCTTC. Its translation is CASSMASLGHLNEQFF.

The chain has TRBV27 and TRBJ1-6; D may be TRBD1 (5 bases). Germline loops: CDR1 MNHEY, CDR2 SMNVEV (reference sequence). The V and J ends lost 6 bases and 9 bases respectively, with 15 bases between them. The CDR3 spans 14 residues. For the CDR3, the DNA is TGTGCCAGCAGCCAGGGATCTAGATTTTCACCCCTCCACTTT. Its protein is CASSQGSRFSPLHF.

J is TRBJ2-3 and V is TRBV7-8; 11 bases map to TRBD1. After removal of 0 bases from V and 0 bases from J, the junction contained 11 bases not matched to a gene. This CDR3 contains 20 residues. The germline CDR1 and CDR2 sequences are SGHVS and FQNEAQ. CDR3 loop: CASSLALWTGGQSSTDTQYF. For the CDR3, the DNA is TGTGCCAGCAGCTTAGCGCTTTGGACAGGGGGCCAGTCTAGCACAGATACGCAGTATTTT. The whole variable domain, filled in from reference TRBV7-8 and TRBJ2-3, reads GAGVSQSPRYKVAKRGQDVALRCDPISGHVSLFWYQQALGQGPEFLTYFQNEAQLDKSGLPSDRFFAERPEGSVSTLKIQRTQQEDSAVYLCASSLALWTGGQSSTDTQYFGPGTRLTVL.

The chain has TRBV6-2 or TRBV6-3 and TRBJ1-6; maybe TRBD1 (5 bases). Germline V gene sequence: CDR1 MNHEY, CDR2 SVGEGT. Trimming left V 0 bases short and J 4 bases short, with 7 bases between. This CDR3 has 15 residues. The CDR3: CASSYSGTYNSPLHF. CDR3 DNA: TGTGCCAGCAGTTACTCGGGGACTTATAATTCACCCCTCCACTTT.

The CDR3 DNA is TGTGCCAGCAGCTACTCGGGACACCAGCATTTT. It yields the protein CASSYSGHQHF. The rearrangement joins TRBV5-8 to TRBJ1-5, with D perhaps matching TRBD1 (6 bases). V lost 3 bases and J lost 12, with 10 bases in between. The CDR3 length is 11 residues. From germline, CDR1 is SGHTS and CDR2 YDEGEE.

The chain links TRBV19 to TRBJ2-7; maybe TRBD2 (5 bases). Trimming pared 5 bases from V and 6 bases from J, leaving 20 bases between. The CDR3 length is 15 residues. CDR1 and CDR2 from the germline V gene are LNHDA and SQIVND (reference sequence). This CDR3 reads CASSAMGAPAGEQYF. For the CDR3, the DNA is TGTGCCAGTAGTGCCATGGGAGCCCCTGCAGGCGAGCAGTACTTC.

In the case of this clone: Additional DNA sequences in this sample encode the identical CDR3. This chain links TRBV3-1 (or the pseudogene TRBV3-2) with TRBJ1-2; D not certain. The CDR3 has 12 residues. The V gene lost 1 base and the J gene lost 5 bases, with 5 bases spanning the gap. The germline CDR1 and CDR2 sequences are LGHDT and YNNKEL (reference sequence). The CDR3 loop reads CASSQGDYGYTF. CDR3 bases: TGTGCCAGCAGCCAAGGAGATTATGGCTACACCTTC.

The chain has TRBV19 and TRBJ1-6, with D unresolved. V was clipped by 4 bases and J by 8 bases, with 12 bases between them. CDR1 and CDR2 (germline): LNHDA, SQIVND (reference sequence). This CDR3 is built from 14 residues. The CDR3 here is CASSTGSAYSPLHF. As DNA, the CDR3 is TGTGCCAGTAGTACCGGGAGTGCTTATTCACCCCTCCACTTT.

This chain links TRBV6-6 with TRBJ1-1; no clear D gene. V lost 7 bases and J 10 bases, leaving 16 bases between the germline ends. This CDR3 is built from 12 residues. Germline loops: CDR1 MNHNY, CDR2 SVGAGI (reference sequence). The CDR3 sequence: CASIQQEDRAFF. The CDR3 bases are TGTGCCAGCATTCAGCAGGAGGATCGAGCTTTCTTT.

V and J are TRBV7-3 and TRBJ2-1, with a possible D match to TRBD1 (5 bases). The CDR3 sequence is 17 residues long. Germline assignment: CDR1 SGHTA and CDR2 FQGTGA. V dropped 1 base and J dropped 5 bases, with 18 bases sitting between them. CDR3 region: CASSLRPEQDPHNEQFF. The CDR3, as DNA: TGTGCCAGCAGCTTAAGACCCGAACAGGATCCACACAATGAGCAGTTCTTC.

V is TRBV6-5 and J is TRBJ2-7; D possibly corresponds to TRBD2 (5 bases). Trimming cost V 2 bases and J 3 bases, with 11 bases left between them. The length of the CDR3 is 14 residues. In germline, CDR1 is MNHEY, CDR2 SVGAGI. The CDR3 coding sequence is TGTGCCAGCAGTTACGAACGGGGTTACTACGAGCAGTACTTC. This encodes CASSYERGYYEQYF.

The gene calls are TRBV4-1 and TRBJ1-3; 7 bases are a match to TRBD1. The CDR3 has 15 residues. V lost 0 bases to trimming and J lost 5 bases; unmatched junction nucleotides: 4. Germline CDR1 MGHRA, CDR2 YSYEKL. The DNA for the CDR3 is TGCGCCAGCAGCCAAGAGGGGGACAGAAGAAACACCATATATTTT. This encodes CASSQEGDRRNTIYF.

The rearrangement joins TRBV18 to TRBJ1-2; 8 bases map to TRBD1. The V gene end was trimmed by 0 bases and the J gene end by 4 bases; junction bases not matched to a gene: 4. CDR1 KGHSH and CDR2 LQKENI come from the germline V gene. CDR3 length: 15 residues. For the CDR3, the DNA is TGTGCCAGCTCACCACCGATGGGACAGGTCTATGGCTACACCTTC. Residues: CASSPPMGQVYGYTF.

The V gene is TRBV20-1, the J gene TRBJ1-5; unclear D gene. CDR3 length equals 14 residues. Germline CDR1 DFQATT, CDR2 SNEGSKA (reference sequence). Trimming shortened V by 3 bases and J by 0 bases, and 9 bases separated the two germline ends. CDR3 amino acids: CSASPGTSNQPQHF. In DNA form, the CDR3 reads TGCAGTGCTAGTCCGGGAACTAGCAATCAGCCCCAGCATTTT.